The 23 T cell receptor beta chains presented below share a single source sample, sequenced in a study of molecular identifiers for immune sequencing clone quantification. TCRdb itself ran the PCR reads through MiXCR, one entry per CDR3 protein. The sample lists 97,000 or so distinct CDR3 sequences; 30% to 35% were seen once. The source material was naive CD8+ T cells from blood, with Jurkat cell RNA spiked in. Documented subset: FACS-sorted CD8+CD4-CCR7+CD45RA+ naive T cells. The receptors here all came from a human donor in good health. Some libraries in this study had Jurkat cell RNA spiked in.

To note about this clonotype: This clone may be a read error of a much larger clone one base away. No conserved phenylalanine or tryptophan ends this CDR3, so it is likely a read error. This chain joins TRBV6-5 and TRBJ2-5, with D possibly TRBD1 on 5 matching bases. From germline, CDR1 is MNHEY and CDR2 SVGAGI. The CDR3 spans 14 residues. Trimming pared 0 bases from V and 5 bases from J, leaving 10 bases between. The CDR3 DNA reads as TGTGCCAGCAGTTACTCAGGGGCAGGGGAGACCCAGTACTCC. As protein: CASSYSGAGETQYS.

This clonotype was seen a handful of times. The chain couples TRBV20-1 to TRBJ2-1, with D possibly called TRBD1 or TRBD2 (6 bases each). This CDR3 contains 12 residues. V shed 3 bases and J shed 7 bases, with 10 bases lying between them. Germline CDR1 reads DFQATT; CDR2 reads SNEGSKA (reference sequence). The CDR3 protein is CSASGGGNEQFF. CDR3 sequence (DNA): TGCAGTGCTAGCGGGGGCGGGAATGAGCAGTTCTTC.

V usage is TRBV5-3 and J usage is TRBJ2-2; 7 bases line up with TRBD2. TRBV5-3 is designated an ORF whose function remains uncertain. V trimming: 8 bases; J trimming: 7 bases; junction bases outside the gene matches: 14. The CDR3 length is 15 residues. The CDR3 reads CASRDGAGVGGELFF. Written as DNA, the CDR3 is TGTGCCAGCAGGGATGGGGCGGGAGTTGGCGGGGAGCTGTTTTTT.

In regard to this clonotype: A clone one base away is much larger, so this may be a read error. This rearrangement joins TRBV5-3 to TRBJ2-7, with D unresolved. TRBV5-3 is classed as an ORF, of uncertain function. V lost 8 bases and J 4 bases, leaving 10 bases between the germline ends. This CDR3 has 11 amino acids. CDR3 sequence (DNA): TGTGCCAGCGGTTCCGAATACGAGCAGTACTTC. It translates to CASGSEYEQYF.

V gene TRBV29-1 combines with J gene TRBJ2-1, with 11 bases identical to TRBD1. The CDR3 totals 15 residues. Germline CDR1 and CDR2: SQVTM and ANQGSEA. V gave up 7 bases and J gave up 3 bases; unmatched junction bases: 8. The CDR3 coding sequence is TGCAGCGATGACACCGGGACAGGGGGCTACAATGAGCAGTTCTTC. Translation: CSDDTGTGGYNEQFF.

The CDR3 spells CASSKGQAEDTQYF. In DNA form, the CDR3 reads TGTGCCAGCAGCAAGGGACAGGCTGAAGATACGCAGTATTTT. The V call is TRBV5-4, the J call TRBJ2-3, with TRBD1 matching over 8 bases. With V trimmed by 4 bases and J by 5 bases, 6 bases remained unmatched. The CDR3 has 14 residues. Germline lookup yields CDR1 SGHNT and CDR2 YYREEE (reference sequence).

V usage is TRBV20-1 and J usage is TRBJ2-1; weak D call: TRBD2 (6 bases). CDR3 length equals 13 residues. Per germline, CDR1 DFQATT and CDR2 SNEGSKA (reference sequence). With 5 bases removed from V and 5 bases from J, the gap between germline ends came to 13 bases. The CDR3 DNA sequence: TGCAGTGCTCTGGGACTGGATGACAATGAGCAGTTCTTC. It is translated as CSALGLDDNEQFF.

The rearrangement uses TRBV28 and TRBJ2-2; 7 nucleotides match TRBD1. The germline CDR1 and CDR2 sequences are MDHEN and SYDVKM. The CDR3 totals 15 residues. After removal of 6 bases from V and 0 bases from J, the junction contained 4 bases not matched to a gene. CDR3 in DNA: TGTGCCAGCAGCCCGACAGGGACGAACACCGGGGAGCTGTTTTTT. Protein sequence: CASSPTGTNTGELFF.

The genes are TRBV5-5 and TRBJ1-4; D gene unclear. Trimming left V 1 base short and J 6 bases short, with 13 bases between. This CDR3 region has 15 residues. CDR1 is SGHKS, CDR2 YYEKEE, per germline (reference sequence). CDR3 sequence (DNA): TGTGCCAGCAGCTTGTATGAAGGTCCCGATGAAAAACTGTTTTTT. As protein: CASSLYEGPDEKLFF.

This clonotype was seen only a few times. This chain uses TRBV7-9 with TRBJ2-7, with TRBD1 identical over 8 bases. The CDR3 consists of 14 residues. V dropped 5 bases and J dropped 3; count of bases not matched to a gene: 6. Germline V gene lookup returns CDR1 SEHNR and CDR2 FQNEAQ (reference sequence). CDR3 residues: CASSHWTGNYEQYF. The CDR3 DNA follows: TGTGCCAGCAGCCACTGGACAGGGAACTACGAGCAGTACTTC.

On this clonotype: At one end, the junction sequence differs from germline, possibly due to a read error. The V gene is TRBV27, the J gene TRBJ2-2; D is perhaps TRBD2 (5 bases). Per the germline V gene, CDR1 is MNHEY and CDR2 is SMNVEV (reference sequence). This CDR3 has 16 amino acids. The CDR3: CASSLTRLTNTGEPFF. CDR3 nucleotide sequence: TGTGCCAGCAGTCTCACTAGACTTACGAACACCGGGGAGCCGTTTTTT.

With regard to this clonotype: This may stem from a read error, because a much larger clone lies one nucleotide away. The chain combines TRBV6-2 or TRBV6-3 with TRBJ2-5; 8 bases map to TRBD2. This CDR3 comprises 15 residues. CDR1 and CDR2 from the germline V gene are MNHEY and SVGEGT. The V and J ends lost 7 bases and 7 bases, in that order; junction bases with no gene match: 14. This CDR3 reads CASTDFSGMTGTQYF. In DNA, the CDR3 is TGTGCCAGCACCGACTTTAGCGGGATGACAGGGACCCAGTACTTC.

About this clonotype itself: A much larger clone differs by one base, so this may be a read error. The chain combines TRBV2 with TRBJ2-6; D is possibly TRBD1 (5 bases). The germline V gene has CDR1 SNHLY and CDR2 FYNNEI. There are 12 residues in the CDR3. The CDR3, as DNA: TGTGCCAGCGTAACTGGGGCCAACGTCCTGTCTTTC. Protein: CASVTGANVLSF.

This clonotype has at least ten counts. This sequence joins TRBV5-4 and TRBJ2-3, with D uncertain. V was pared by 4 bases and J by 2 bases, with 5 bases between. The CDR3 loop spans 12 amino acids. Germline V gene lookup returns CDR1 SGHNT and CDR2 YYREEE (reference sequence). As DNA, the CDR3 is TGTGCCAGCAGCCTCTTCACAGATACGCAGTATTTT. Its protein is CASSLFTDTQYF.

A word on this clonotype: Germline is not matched at one junction end, which may reflect a read error. The V call is TRBV14, the J call TRBJ1-1, with D unresolved. The CDR3 extends over 15 amino acids. Germline V gives CDR1 SGHDN, CDR2 FVKESK. The CDR3 is CARSLTSRGNTEAFF. Written as DNA, the CDR3 is TGTGCCAGGAGCCTCACGTCGCGGGGGAACACTGAAGCTTTCTTT.

The gene calls are TRBV19 and TRBJ2-6; D gene unclear. Germline lookup yields CDR1 LNHDA and CDR2 SQIVND (reference sequence). CDR3 size: 15 residues. V lost 3 bases to trimming and J lost 4 bases, with 10 bases between them. The CDR3 protein is CASSITGRGANVLTF. In DNA form, the CDR3 reads TGTGCCAGTAGTATTACTGGGCGGGGGGCCAACGTCCTGACTTTC.

With regard to this clonotype: The CDR3 does not close with the conserved phenylalanine or tryptophan, likely indicating a read error. This chain uses TRBV20-1 with TRBJ2-1; 13 bases fit TRBD2. This CDR3 has 12 residues. J was trimmed by 9 bases and V by 8 bases; bases with no gene match: 4. CDR1 is DFQATT and CDR2 is SNEGSKA in the germline V gene (reference sequence). The CDR3 coding sequence is TGCAGTAGAGGACTAGCGGGAGTTGAGCAGTTCATC. It yields the protein CSRGLAGVEQFI.

This clonotype was found a few times. The junction does not match germline at one end; this may be a read error. V usage is TRBV28 and J usage is TRBJ1-3, with 9 positions matching TRBD1. Germline CDR1 and CDR2: MDHEN and SYDVKM. The length of the CDR3 is 19 residues. CDR3 protein: CASSSPQMDRGNSGNTIYF. The CDR3, as DNA: TGTGCCAGCAGTTCCCCCCAGATGGACAGGGGAAACTCTGGAAACACTATATATTTT.

This clonotype was seen only a few times. The gene calls are TRBV9 and TRBJ1-5; possible D gene TRBD1, 5 bases. The CDR3 totals 13 residues. V shed 2 bases and J shed 6 bases, with 9 bases lying between them. Germline CDR1 SGDLS, CDR2 YYNGEE. The DNA for the CDR3 is TGTGCCAGCAGCGTGGGGGGGGTTCAGCCCCAGCATTTT. The encoded protein is CASSVGGVQPQHF.

Turning to this clonotype: This may be a read error: a much more frequent sequence differs by one nucleotide. This CDR3 reads CASSPVDRDIRKEPQYF. The DNA of the CDR3 is TGCGCCAGCAGCCCGGTGGACCGGGACATCCGAAAAGAGCCCCAGTACTTC. The J gene is TRBJ2-5, the V gene TRBV5-1, with a weak D call TRBD1 (6 bases). The CDR3 extends over 17 amino acids. CDR1 is SGHRS and CDR2 is YFSETQ in the germline V gene.

V gene TRBV28 combines with J gene TRBJ2-3; 8 nucleotides agree with TRBD2. The CDR3 loop spans 16 amino acids. The germline V gene encodes CDR1 MDHEN and CDR2 SYDVKM. V lost 6 bases and J lost 0; bases outside the gene matches: 8. Here the CDR3 DNA reads TGTGCCAGCAGCTATCGACTAGCGTGGAGCACAGATACGCAGTATTTT. This translates into CASSYRLAWSTDTQYF.

This clonotype appeared a few times. The chain joins TRBV4-1 to TRBJ1-5, with a possible D match to TRBD1 (5 bases). This CDR3 spans 15 amino acids. The germline CDR1 and CDR2 sequences are MGHRA and YSYEKL. V was shortened by 1 base and J by 3 bases, with 10 bases between the two germline ends. CDR3 protein: CASSQVVGANQPQHF. Here the CDR3 DNA reads TGCGCCAGCAGCCAAGTCGTAGGGGCCAATCAGCCCCAGCATTTT.

This clonotype was picked up a small number of times. This chain uses TRBV15 with TRBJ1-5; no clear D gene. The length of the CDR3 is 13 residues. Germline V lookup: CDR1 LNHNV, CDR2 YYDKDF (reference sequence). The V and J ends lost 5 bases and 8 bases respectively, with 13 bases between them. In DNA form, the CDR3 reads TGTGCCACCAGCCCAAGTCAACCCGAGCCCCAGCATTTT. Protein product: CATSPSQPEPQHF.